The 5 T cell receptor beta chains below were found in one sample sequenced in a study of Graves' ophthalmopathy and Graves' hyperthyroidism. TCR beta CDR3 amplification used RNA transcripts. Scientists carried out first-round RT-PCR using HTBI primers and then a second-round multiplex PCR. One entry per CDR3 protein results from TCRdb running MiXCR on the multiplex PCR reads. Of about 740,000 distinct CDR3 sequences detected, roughly two fifths appear once; the ten largest clones hold less than 55%. Sequenced: peripheral blood. These receptors were collected from an adult man with Graves' ophthalmopathy.

This clonotype occurred a few times. The junction departs from germline at one end; a sequencing error may be responsible. The rearrangement joins TRBV7-9 to TRBJ1-6, with TRBD1 as a possible D gene (6 bases). Germline loops: CDR1 SEHNR, CDR2 FQNEAQ (reference sequence). This CDR3 region has 15 residues. CDR3 DNA sequence: TGCGCCAGCAGCCAAGGGGGTAATCATCGATCACCCCTCCACTTT. It encodes CASSQGGNHRSPLHF.

The chain joins TRBV25-1 to TRBJ1-1; D might be TRBD1 (6 bases). The CDR3 extends over 14 amino acids. Looked up from germline, CDR1 is MGHDK and CDR2 is SYGVNS. The V and J ends lost 5 bases and 3 bases respectively, with 13 bases between them. CDR3 coding DNA: TGTGCCAGCAGTCGAACCGGGACATACACTGAAGCTTTCTTT. As protein: CASSRTGTYTEAFF. The whole variable domain, filled in from reference TRBV25-1 and TRBJ1-1, reads EADIYQTPRYLVIGTGKKITLECSQTMGHDKMYWYQQDPGMELHLIHYSYGVNSTEKGDLSSESTVSRIRTEHFPLTLESARPSHTSQYLCASSRTGTYTEAFFGQGTRLTVV.

DNA of the CDR3: TGTGCTCTCAGCCAGTGGCCCTCCTACGAGCAGTACTTC. Translating it yields CALSQWPSYEQYF. This sequence joins TRBV10-3 and TRBJ2-7; D is uncertain. The CDR3 runs to 13 residues. Germline values: CDR1 ENHRY, CDR2 SYGVKD.

The chain is built from TRBV6-5 and TRBJ2-5; possibly TRBD1 for D (7 bases). The CDR3 loop spans 15 amino acids. Germline CDR1 is MNHEY and CDR2 is SVGAGI. V shed 2 bases and J shed 5 bases, with 15 bases lying between them. This CDR3 reads CASSYRGRGVETQYF. DNA of the CDR3: TGTGCCAGCAGTTACCGGGGCAGGGGGGTGGAGACCCAGTACTTC.

The chain combines TRBV2 with TRBJ2-7; tentatively, D is TRBD1 (6 bases). V was clipped by 10 bases and J by 4 bases, with 14 bases between them. The CDR3 is made up of 12 amino acids. CDR1 and CDR2 from the germline V gene are SNHLY and FYNNEI. The CDR3 sequence is CATSPRGYEQYF. The DNA for the CDR3 is TGTGCCACGAGTCCCAGGGGTTACGAGCAGTACTTC. Full variable domain (rest looked up from reference TRBV2 and TRBJ2-7): EPEVTQTPSHQVTQMGQEVILRCVPISNHLYFYWYRQILGQKVEFLVSFYNNEISEKSEIFDDQFSVERPDGSNFTLKIRSTKLEDSAMYFCATSPRGYEQYFGPGTRLTVT.